Listed here are 9 T cell receptor beta chains from one sample, sequenced in a study of T cell responses to AZD1222 COVID-19 vaccine. Some clones are missing from TCRdb's copy, which holds only in-frame ones; the method was immunoSEQ multiplex PCR. The table shows 90,000 to 95,000 clones, with approximately 91% occurring only once. This sample comprised peripheral blood, obtained on day 0 of AZD1222 vaccination. All receptors come from an adult in good health.

The V gene is TRBV5-1, the J gene TRBJ1-2; TRBD1 is a possible D gene (6 bases). CDR3 length: 13 residues. CDR1 and CDR2 (germline): SGHRS, YFSETQ. V was clipped by 0 bases and J by 5 bases, with 8 bases between them. The CDR3 protein is CASSLDREYGYTF. CDR3 nucleotides: TGCGCCAGCAGCTTGGACAGGGAATATGGCTACACCTTC. Using reference TRBV5-1 and TRBJ1-2 for the parts outside the CDR3, the full variable domain is KAGVTQTPRYLIKTRGQQVTLSCSPISGHRSVSWYQQTPGQGLQFLFEYFSETQRNKGNFPGRFSGRQFSNSRSEMNVSTLELGDSALYLCASSLDREYGYTFGSGTRLTVV.

The CDR3 sequence: CAWSVRWGYYGYTF. In DNA form, the CDR3 reads TGTGCCTGGAGTGTAAGGTGGGGTTACTATGGCTACACCTTC. The genes are TRBV30 and TRBJ1-2; D is undetermined. The CDR3 runs to 14 residues. Germline V gene data show CDR1 as GTSNPN and CDR2 as SVGIG (reference sequence). V lost 0 bases and J 3 bases, leaving 11 bases between the germline ends.

The CDR3 sequence: CASSRRQNYGYTF. CDR3 nucleotides: TGTGCCAGCAGCCGCCGACAGAACTATGGCTACACCTTC. J is TRBJ1-2 and V is TRBV13; a weak D match, TRBD1 (5 bases). The V gene's germline CDR1 is PRHDT and CDR2 FYEKMQ (reference sequence). This CDR3 region has 13 residues. The V end lost 5 bases, the J end lost 2 bases, and 9 bases lay between the germline ends. The complete variable domain, with remaining parts taken from reference TRBV13 and TRBJ1-2, reads AAGVIQSPRHLIKEKRETATLKCYPIPRHDTVYWYQQGPGQDPQFLISFYEKMQSDKGSIPDRFSAQQFSDYHSELNMSSLELGDSALYFCASSRRQNYGYTFGSGTRLTVV.

The chain couples TRBV5-1 to TRBJ1-2; perhaps TRBD1 as D (6 bases). The CDR3 contains 14 residues. V was trimmed by 4 bases and J by 4 bases, leaving 14 bases between them. Germline V gene lookup returns CDR1 SGHRS and CDR2 YFSETQ. CDR3 in DNA: TGCGCCAGCAGCCCGGACAGACTGCTCTATGGCTACACCTTC. Encoded protein: CASSPDRLLYGYTF.

CDR3 bases: TGTGCCAGCAGTTCGGGACAGGGCTATGGCTACACCTTC. The encoded protein is CASSSGQGYGYTF. The genes are TRBV27 and TRBJ1-2; 9 bases fit TRBD1. Germline V gene data show CDR1 as MNHEY and CDR2 as SMNVEV (reference sequence). The V segment lost 4 bases and the J segment 4 bases; nucleotides outside the gene matches: 1. The CDR3 is 13 amino acids.

V is TRBV10-1 and J is TRBJ1-1; 9 positions agree with TRBD1. Germline CDR1 WNHNN, CDR2 SYGVQD (reference sequence). J was trimmed by 4 bases and V by 7 bases; bases with no gene match: 7. The CDR3 runs 14 residues. The CDR3 DNA reads as TGCGCCAGCATGAGGGACAGGGCAAGCACTGAAGCTTTCTTT. Translation: CASMRDRASTEAFF.

The CDR3 nucleotides read TGCGCCAGCAGCCAATTAAGTCAGGGGTCCTACGAGCAGTACTTC. The encoded protein is CASSQLSQGSYEQYF. This chain connects TRBV4-1 to TRBJ2-7, with D maybe TRBD1 (6 bases). The V gene's germline CDR1 is MGHRA and CDR2 YSYEKL. This CDR3 region has 15 residues. V dropped 2 bases and J dropped 1 base, with 12 bases sitting between them.

V is TRBV18 and J is TRBJ2-3; D ambiguous. CDR3 length: 12 residues. V lost 8 bases to trimming and J lost 0 bases, with 6 bases between them. Germline V gene sequence: CDR1 KGHSH, CDR2 LQKENI. CDR3 DNA: TGTGCCAGCCTGCGGAGCACAGATACGCAGTATTTT. Residues: CASLRSTDTQYF.

J is TRBJ2-5 and V is TRBV5-1, with 7 nucleotides matching TRBD1. Germline trimming cut 2 bases from V and 5 bases from J; bases unmatched to any gene: 12. This CDR3 has 16 amino acids. CDR1 and CDR2 from the germline V gene are SGHRS and YFSETQ. As DNA, the CDR3 is TGCGCCAGCAGCTTAGGACAGGTTCTTTCATCGGAGACCCAGTACTTC. It specifies CASSLGQVLSSETQYF.